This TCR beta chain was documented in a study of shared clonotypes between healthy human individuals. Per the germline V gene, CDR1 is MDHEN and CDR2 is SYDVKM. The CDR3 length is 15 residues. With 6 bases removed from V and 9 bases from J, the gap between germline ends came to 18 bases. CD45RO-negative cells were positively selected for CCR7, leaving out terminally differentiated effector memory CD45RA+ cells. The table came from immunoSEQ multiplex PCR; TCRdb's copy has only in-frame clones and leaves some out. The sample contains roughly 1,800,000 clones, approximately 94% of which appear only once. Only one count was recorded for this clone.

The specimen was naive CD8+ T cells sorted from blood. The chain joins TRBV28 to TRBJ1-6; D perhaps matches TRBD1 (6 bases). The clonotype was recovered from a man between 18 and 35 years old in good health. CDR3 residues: CASSNEQGWGSPLHF. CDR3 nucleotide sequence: TGTGCCAGCAGCAATGAACAGGGATGGGGTTCACCCCTCCACTTT.